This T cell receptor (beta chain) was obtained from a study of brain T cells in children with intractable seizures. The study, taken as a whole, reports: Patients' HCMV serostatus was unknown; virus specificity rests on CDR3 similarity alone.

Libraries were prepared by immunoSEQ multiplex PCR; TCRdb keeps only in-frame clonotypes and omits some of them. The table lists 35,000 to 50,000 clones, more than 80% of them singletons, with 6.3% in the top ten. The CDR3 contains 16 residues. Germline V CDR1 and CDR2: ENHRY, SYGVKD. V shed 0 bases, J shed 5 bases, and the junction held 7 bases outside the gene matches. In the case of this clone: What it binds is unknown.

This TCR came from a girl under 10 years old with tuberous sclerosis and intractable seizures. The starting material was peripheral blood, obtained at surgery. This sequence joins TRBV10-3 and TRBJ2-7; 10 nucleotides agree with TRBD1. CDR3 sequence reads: CAISESSGTGVDEQYF. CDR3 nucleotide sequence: TGTGCCATCAGTGAGTCCTCCGGGACAGGGGTCGACGAGCAGTACTTC.